Listed below are T cell receptor beta chains from one sample, sequenced in a study of PD-1 blockade in classical Hodgkin lymphoma. Profiled with immunoSEQ multiplex PCR; TCRdb holds only in-frame clones, not every one. The sample carries about 46,000 clones, over 70% recorded once. The material was peripheral blood mononuclear cells (PBMCs), obtained at baseline. The receptors were sampled from a human donor with classical Hodgkin lymphoma. Both conserved end residues are part of each CDR3. Fields, in order: clone size, J gene, V gene, CDR3 protein. The listing skips clone size in some rows; elsewhere it reads once, few, many or a size class.

clone_size: .
j_call: TRBJ2-5
v_call: TRBV27
cdr3_aa: CASRPLQGAEETQYF

clone_size: .
j_call: TRBJ2-7
v_call: TRBV6-6
cdr3_aa: CASTPDRDGERYF

clone_size: few
j_call: TRBJ1-1
v_call: TRBV6-4
cdr3_aa: CASSAELDTEAFF

clone_size: few
j_call: TRBJ1-1
v_call: TRBV9
cdr3_aa: CASTPEGLNTEAFF

clone_size: medium-sized
j_call: TRBJ2-1
v_call: TRBV14
cdr3_aa: CASSQNPGLAGWVSNEQFF

clone_size: .
j_call: TRBJ2-7
v_call: TRBV6-1
cdr3_aa: CASSEGQGVGYEQYF

clone_size: once
j_call: TRBJ2-1
v_call: TRBV13
cdr3_aa: CASSPGTGYNEQFF

clone_size: .
j_call: TRBJ1-5
v_call: TRBV28
cdr3_aa: CASSSWHSAVRDQPQHF

clone_size: few
j_call: TRBJ2-1
v_call: TRBV5-1
cdr3_aa: CASSLFPSDSYNEQFF

clone_size: .
j_call: TRBJ1-2
v_call: TRBV6-1
cdr3_aa: CASSGRGTPGGNYGYTF

clone_size: .
j_call: TRBJ2-7
v_call: TRBV5-1
cdr3_aa: CASSRMGQGNEQYF

clone_size: .
j_call: TRBJ1-1
v_call: TRBV27
cdr3_aa: CASRRGGADTEAFF

clone_size: .
j_call: TRBJ2-1
v_call: TRBV5-1
cdr3_aa: CASTQGDMAGLGEQFF

clone_size: few
j_call: TRBJ2-1
v_call: TRBV27
cdr3_aa: CASIEVSGGYEQFF

clone_size: .
j_call: TRBJ2-1
v_call: TRBV7-3
cdr3_aa: CASSVASGNNEQFF

clone_size: few
j_call: TRBJ2-3
v_call: TRBV5-6
cdr3_aa: CASSLYTDTQYF

clone_size: .
j_call: TRBJ1-6
v_call: TRBV28
cdr3_aa: CASRETGLSSPLHF

clone_size: once
j_call: TRBJ2-1
v_call: TRBV2
cdr3_aa: CASSWTVSSYNEQFF

clone_size: .
j_call: TRBJ1-2
v_call: TRBV5-1
cdr3_aa: CASSSFPGASEGYTF

clone_size: .
j_call: TRBJ1-1
v_call: TRBV11-2
cdr3_aa: CASSSTFGGGNTEAFF